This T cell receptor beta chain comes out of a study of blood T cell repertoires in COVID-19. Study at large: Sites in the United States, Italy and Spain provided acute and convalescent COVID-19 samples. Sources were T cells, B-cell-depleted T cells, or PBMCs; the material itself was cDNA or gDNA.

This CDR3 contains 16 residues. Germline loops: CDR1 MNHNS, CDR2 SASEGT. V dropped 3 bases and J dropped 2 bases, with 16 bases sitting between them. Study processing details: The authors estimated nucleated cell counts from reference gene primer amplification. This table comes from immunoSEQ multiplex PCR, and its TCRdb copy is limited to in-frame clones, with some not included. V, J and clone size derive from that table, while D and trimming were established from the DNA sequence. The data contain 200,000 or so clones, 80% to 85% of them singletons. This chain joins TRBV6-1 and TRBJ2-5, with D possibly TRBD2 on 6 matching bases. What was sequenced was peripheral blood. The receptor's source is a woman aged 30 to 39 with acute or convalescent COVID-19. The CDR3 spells CASSDYGGKTQETQYF. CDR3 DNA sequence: TGTGCCAGCAGTGATTATGGCGGGAAGACACAAGAGACCCAGTACTTC.